The subject of this entry is one TCR beta chain. These data are taken from a study of blood T cells in healthy people across ages. The CDR3 runs 16 residues. Germline V CDR1 and CDR2: DFQATT, SNEGSKA (reference sequence). V gave up 4 bases and J gave up 0 bases, with 19 bases separating them. A second PCR of roughly 7 to 11 cycles used a sample-barcoded 5' primer and a J-beta primer mix. Using its own MiXCR run on the 5' RACE reads, TCRdb lists one record per CDR3 protein. The sample shows roughly 720,000 distinct CDR3 sequences, around half of them seen only once. The chain joins TRBV20-1 to TRBJ2-7; tentative D call: TRBD1 (6 bases). The sequenced material came from blood. This sequence was found in a man of 80 years or more in good health. DNA for the CDR3: TGCAGTGCTACCTTGGTGGAAGGACAGTACTCCTACGAGCAGTACTTC. Encoded protein: CSATLVEGQYSYEQYF.